This TCR beta chain stems from a study of T cells after yellow fever vaccination (dated 2019 in TCRdb). For context, the study as a whole: The SMART-Seq v4 Ultra Low Input RNA kit was used to prepare libraries from fractions with low cell numbers. To follow T-cell clones before and after primary and booster YFV17D yellow fever vaccination, bulk TCR alpha and beta repertoires were sequenced over time. The cohort comprised two healthy male donors, one aged 18 to 30 and one aged 30 to 40 years. Blood was collected at multiple timepoints before and after primary and secondary immunization, and bulk PBMC replicates and cell subsets were isolated. General study outcomes and caveats: Because the study included only a couple of donors, the extent to which the findings can be generalized is limited. A small fraction of clonotypes showed up in both the CD4 and CD8 compartments, probably as a result of convergent recombination. The secondary T-cell response was found to be weaker but faster than the primary response, with a peak reached on day 5 rather than on day 15. Computational filtering was required because FACS-sorted repertoires could contain abundant contaminating clonotypes from the bulk population. After the booster, most clones that had expanded after primary vaccination were detected again (approximately 96% of CD4 and over 75% of CD8), suggesting broad maintenance of memory.

TCR cDNA was synthesized by 5'RACE template switching, through which a universal primer site and unique molecular identifiers were introduced. Priming of cDNA synthesis was performed from both the TCR alpha and TCR beta constant segments. Library amplification involved two PCR steps, and the second step added sample barcodes and sequencing adapters. Sequencing of the libraries was done on either Illumina HiSeq 2500 (2x100 bp) or NovaSeq (2x150 bp). As for how the authors treated the data: Demultiplexing of reads and collapsing into UMI consensus sequences were performed with MIGEC, and V(D)J alignment was carried out with MiXCR. Vaccine-responding clonotypes were defined with edgeR using replicate PBMC samples, requiring FDR below 0.01 and a log2 fold change above 5 up to day 15. Bulk clonotypes were assigned CD4 or CD8 identity according to which sequenced CD4 or CD8 repertoire held them at higher abundance. The public reads were reanalyzed by TCRdb: fastp trimming at Q25, MiXCR alignment, in-frame beta chains only. Rows are combined by CDR3 protein, so each entry shows the most common genes and DNA. It is TCRdb's table, rather than the study itself, that gives the V and J calls and clone size. The sample yields approximately 300,000 distinct CDR3 sequences; around 6.8% were counted once. The ten largest clones add up to 15% to 20% of the sample.

Taken with the paper, the label for treatment or condition translates to: live attenuated yellow fever vaccine strain. At each blood-draw timepoint, two biological replicates of bulk PBMCs were collected. A standard Ficoll-Paque protocol was used to isolate PBMCs from peripheral blood. TriZol was used to extract RNA from bulk PBMCs, CD4 and CD8 fractions, and dextramer-positive and dextramer-negative fractions. This clonotype was recorded a few times. Its antigen is unknown. Base qualities are not at hand, and no much larger clone is one base apart. Trimming costs V 1 base and J 7 bases, and their ends lie 14 bases apart. The CDR3, cysteine through phenylalanine, is 15 amino acids long. Just CDR3 DNA is preserved here, 45 bases in frame from base 1. The germline V gene (reference sequence) supplies CDR1 SEHNR and CDR2 FQNEAQ.

Sample: PBMCs, taken around 45 days after the first yellow fever vaccination. The origin of this receptor is a man aged 18 to 29 who received the YFV17D yellow fever vaccine. This chain joins TRBV7-9 to TRBJ1-5; too little of a D gene remains to name it. The CDR3 amino acid sequence is: CASSLGSGLSQPQHF. The bases read TGTGCCAGCAGCTTAGGTTCAGGCCTATCCCAGCCCCAGCATTTT. Here the CDR3 is joined to the reference TRBV7-9 and TRBJ1-5 genes, and the full variable domain is: DTGVSQNPRHKITKRGQNVTFRCDPISEHNRLYWYRQTLGQGPEFLTYFQNEAQLEKSRLLSDRFSAERPKGSFSTLEIQRTEQGDSAMYLCASSLGSGLSQPQHFGDGTRLSIL.